Below, 8 T cell receptor beta chains from the same sample are listed, as sequenced in a study of Ad26.COV2.S vaccination and SARS-CoV-2 variants. This sample's treatment: about 20 received Ad26.COV2.S at low or high dose, single or two shots; 5 received placebo; per-sample allocation not given. Samples came from day 63 after the first vaccine or placebo injection. Clones were sequenced by immunoSEQ multiplex PCR, and TCRdb holds only the in-frame ones, with some missing. The sample holds fewer than 800,000 clones, 70% to 90% seen once. The input for sequencing was peripheral blood, taken in a trial of Ad26.COV2.S vaccine versus placebo. The receptor source for this set is a person aged 18-60 years who received the Ad26.COV2.S COVID-19 vaccine or a placebo.

The chain employs TRBV10-3 and TRBJ2-2; 11 nucleotides agree with TRBD2. The germline V gene encodes CDR1 ENHRY and CDR2 SYGVKD. The CDR3 runs 16 residues. Trimming cost V 8 bases and J 2 bases; bases outside gene matches: 7. The CDR3 here is CAIANSGGANTGELFF. The CDR3 bases are TGTGCCATCGCTAATAGCGGGGGGGCAAACACCGGGGAGCTGTTTTTT.

This clone was seen once. The chain is built from TRBV4-2 and TRBJ2-1; 9 bases fit TRBD2. The CDR3 is 13 amino acids. Germline loops: CDR1 LGHNA, CDR2 YNFKEQ. After removal of 4 bases from V and 9 bases from J, the junction contained 4 bases not matched to a gene. The chain's CDR3 is CASSPLLAGEQFF. CDR3 nucleotide sequence: TGTGCCAGCAGCCCGCTACTAGCGGGTGAGCAGTTCTTC.

This rearrangement joins TRBV20-1 to TRBJ2-1, with D possibly matching TRBD2 (6 bases). In germline, CDR1 is DFQATT, CDR2 SNEGSKA (reference sequence). Between the trimmed V and J ends, which lost 5 bases and 11 bases, there was a span of 13 bases. The CDR3 spans 11 residues. The CDR3 DNA reads as TGCAGTGCTTCCGGGACTTTCAAGCAGTTCTTC. Translated: CSASGTFKQFF.

V and J are TRBV13 and TRBJ2-1, with D hard to call. V was shortened by 5 bases and J by 8 bases, with 7 bases between the two germline ends. The CDR3 has 11 residues. In germline, CDR1 is PRHDT, CDR2 FYEKMQ (reference sequence). This chain's CDR3 is CASSAWDEQFF. The CDR3 nucleotides are TGTGCCAGCAGCGCCTGGGATGAGCAGTTCTTC. Drawing the rest from reference TRBV13 and TRBJ2-1, the complete variable domain is AAGVIQSPRHLIKEKRETATLKCYPIPRHDTVYWYQQGPGQDPQFLISFYEKMQSDKGSIPDRFSAQQFSDYHSELNMSSLELGDSALYFCASSAWDEQFFGPGTRLTVL.

This sequence joins TRBV3-1 (or the pseudogene TRBV3-2) and TRBJ1-2, with D unclear. Germline-derived CDR1 and CDR2 are LGHDT and YNNKEL (reference sequence). The CDR3 spans 13 residues. V shed 0 bases and J shed 8 bases, with 10 bases lying between them. The CDR3 coding sequence is TGTGCCAGCAGCCAAGACAGGTCCGGGGGCTACACCTTC. Its protein product is CASSQDRSGGYTF.

The gene calls are TRBV29-1 and TRBJ2-1, with TRBD1 matching 7 bases. CDR1 and CDR2 from the germline V gene are SQVTM and ANQGSEA. The V and J ends lost 2 bases and 7 bases, in that order; junction bases with no gene match: 5. CDR3 length: 13 amino acids. In nucleotides, the CDR3 is TGCAGCGTTGAAATTCAGGGGGTAAATGAGCAGTTCTTC. Translated, it gives CSVEIQGVNEQFF.

CDR3 nucleotide sequence: TGTGCCAGCAGCTTAGGGGCAGGGCGCGTAGAGACCCAGTACTTC. This translates into CASSLGAGRVETQYF. The chain has TRBV11-3 and TRBJ2-5, with D maybe TRBD1 (5 bases). Germline values: CDR1 SGHNT, CDR2 YENEEA. CDR3 length: 15 residues. With 1 base removed from V and 4 bases from J, the gap between germline ends came to 13 bases.

This clone was picked up a small number of times. Other DNA sequences in the same sample also yield this CDR3. The rearrangement uses TRBV27 and TRBJ1-5; D may be TRBD1 (6 bases). The CDR3 sequence is 15 residues long. Germline V gene lookup returns CDR1 MNHEY and CDR2 SMNVEV (reference sequence). V dropped 5 bases and J dropped 1 base, with 12 bases sitting between them. The CDR3 sequence is CASSPQGRSNQPQHF. The CDR3 nucleotides are TGTGCCAGCAGTCCCCAGGGGCGAAGCAATCAGCCCCAGCATTTT.